The source of this T cell receptor beta chain is a study of cytomegalovirus exposure and HLA in healthy donors. Overall study results and limits: By HLA locus, TCR association rates varied in a later analysis, with DRB1 showing the most and HLA-C the fewest.

It was with 60 Vbeta and 13 Jbeta primers that the PCR ran. Clones were read by immunoSEQ multiplex PCR, and TCRdb kept only the in-frame ones, dropping some. In the table there are 120,000 to 150,000 clones, 64% of which are singletons. Regarding this clone: What it binds is unknown.

Germline-derived CDR1 and CDR2 are KGHSH and LQKENI. The CDR3 covers 14 residues. Trimming pared 4 bases from V and 0 bases from J, leaving 9 bases between. Sequencing used PBMCs. The receptor was derived from a woman aged 30 to 39 in good health and CMV-seropositive. The rearrangement links TRBV18 to TRBJ1-1; no reliable D call. Written as DNA, the CDR3 is TGTGCCAGCTCACGACCACAGTTGAACACTGAAGCTTTCTTT. Its translation is CASSRPQLNTEAFF.